One and the same sample provided the 12 T cell receptor beta chains below, sequenced in a study of OX40 agonist ivuxolimab in advanced cancers. Clones were sequenced by immunoSEQ multiplex PCR, and TCRdb holds only the in-frame ones, with some missing. In the table there are around 64,000 clones, over 70% of which are singletons. This specimen was CD4+ or CD8+ T cells sorted from blood, taken in a trial of the OX40 agonist ivuxolimab. The receptors originated from an adult with an advanced solid tumor such as melanoma, head and neck, liver or kidney cancer.

V is TRBV5-1 and J is TRBJ2-7; the match to TRBD1 covers 9 bases. Trimming removed 2 bases from V and 3 bases from J; junction bases left unmatched: 9. This CDR3 has 16 amino acids. The germline V gene has CDR1 SGHRS and CDR2 YFSETQ. The CDR3 nucleotides read TGCGCCAGCAGCTTCCAACCGGGACAGGGCTTCTACGAGCAGTACTTC. This codes for CASSFQPGQGFYEQYF.

This chain's CDR3 is CASRPGADTEAFF. Written as DNA, the CDR3 is TGTGCCAGCAGGCCGGGGGCCGACACTGAAGCTTTCTTT. The chain is built from TRBV6-1 and TRBJ1-1, with D perhaps TRBD1 (6 bases). V dropped 6 bases and J dropped 3 bases, with 11 bases sitting between them. CDR3 length: 13 amino acids. CDR1 MNHNS and CDR2 SASEGT come from the germline V gene.

This clone was observed once. The junction does not match germline at one end; this may be a read error. The gene calls are TRBV7-2 and TRBJ1-1, with D possibly matching TRBD1 (5 bases). The CDR3 is made up of 19 amino acids. Germline V gene data show CDR1 as SGHTA and CDR2 as FQGNSA. CDR3 in DNA: TGTGCCAGCAGCCCCTTTAGGCGGACAACGCTTTTCGATAGAGCTGAAGACGACTTT. Amino acids: CASSPFRRTTLFDRAEDDF. Full variable domain (rest looked up from reference TRBV7-2 and TRBJ1-1): GAGVSQSPSNKVTEKGKDVELRCDPISGHTALYWYRQSLGQGLEFLIYFQGNSAPDKSGLPSDRFSAERTGGSVSTLTIQRTQQEDSAVYLCASSPFRRTTLFDRAEDDFGQGTRLTVV.

The J gene is TRBJ1-2, the V gene TRBV19; a weak D match, TRBD1 (5 bases). The CDR3 runs to 12 residues. In germline, CDR1 is LNHDA, CDR2 SQIVND (reference sequence). Trimming removed 6 bases from V and 3 bases from J, with 8 bases in between. This chain's CDR3 is CASRQADYGYTF. The CDR3, as DNA: TGTGCCAGTAGACAGGCCGACTATGGCTACACCTTC.

This chain links TRBV5-1 with TRBJ1-3; no reliable D call. The V end lost 4 bases, the J end lost 4 bases, and 18 bases lay between the germline ends. The CDR3 totals 16 residues. In germline, CDR1 is SGHRS, CDR2 YFSETQ. CDR3 bases: TGCGCCAGCAGCCGGGGATCGGGAGAAGGGGGAAACACCATATATTTT. The encoded protein is CASSRGSGEGGNTIYF.

The table lists this clone with a count of one. The chain uses TRBV5-1 and TRBJ2-1; the match to TRBD2 covers 12 bases. The CDR3 sequence is 18 residues long. With 0 bases clipped from V and 6 bases from J, the junction kept 10 bases outside the gene matches. Per the germline V gene, CDR1 is SGHRS and CDR2 is YFSETQ. The CDR3 protein is CASSLVPGLAGQGNEQFF. The DNA of the CDR3 is TGCGCCAGCAGCTTGGTCCCAGGACTAGCGGGGCAAGGCAATGAGCAGTTCTTC. The full variable domain, completed using reference TRBV5-1 and TRBJ2-1, is KAGVTQTPRYLIKTRGQQVTLSCSPISGHRSVSWYQQTPGQGLQFLFEYFSETQRNKGNFPGRFSGRQFSNSRSEMNVSTLELGDSALYLCASSLVPGLAGQGNEQFFGPGTRLTVL.

V gene TRBV6-6 combines with J gene TRBJ1-1, with D possibly being TRBD1 (6 bases). Trimming took 0 bases from V and 4 from J, leaving 12 bases between them. The germline V gene encodes CDR1 MNHNY and CDR2 SVGAGI (reference sequence). The CDR3 has 15 amino acids. The CDR3 DNA reads TGTGCCAGCAGTTACTCGCAGGGGTCCATCACTGAAGCTTTCTTT. Its protein product is CASSYSQGSITEAFF.

The chain joins TRBV19 to TRBJ1-1, with D possibly matching TRBD1 (5 bases). This CDR3 contains 15 residues. Trimming cost V 1 base and J 6 bases, with 15 bases left between them. Germline V gene sequence: CDR1 LNHDA, CDR2 SQIVND (reference sequence). In nucleotides, the CDR3 is TGTGCCAGTAGTATAGGCGGGGGTCTAAATGCTGAAGCTTTCTTT. Translation: CASSIGGGLNAEAFF.

The chain couples TRBV10-2 to TRBJ2-7, with D possibly matching TRBD1 (6 bases). In germline, CDR1 is WSHSY, CDR2 SAAADI. Trimming stripped 4 bases from V and 3 bases from J, with 13 bases between. The CDR3 totals 14 residues. The CDR3 DNA sequence: TGCGCCAGCAGTGCCGGGACATATAACTACGAGCAGTACTTC. Translation: CASSAGTYNYEQYF.

V is TRBV14 and J is TRBJ1-1; D uncertain. The germline V and J ends were trimmed by 2 bases and 4 bases, with 8 bases remaining between them. This CDR3 has 13 amino acids. The germline V gene encodes CDR1 SGHDN and CDR2 FVKESK. DNA for the CDR3: TGTGCCAGCAGCCAAAGTACACGCACTGAAGCTTTCTTT. Translated, it gives CASSQSTRTEAFF. Together with reference TRBV14 and TRBJ1-1, the CDR3 gives the full variable domain: EAGVTQFPSHSVIEKGQTVTLRCDPISGHDNLYWYRRVMGKEIKFLLHFVKESKQDESGMPNNRFLAERTGGTYSTLKVQPAELEDSGVYFCASSQSTRTEAFFGQGTRLTVV.

The chain couples TRBV7-8 to TRBJ2-7, with TRBD2 matching 7 bases. Looked up from germline, CDR1 is SGHVS and CDR2 is FQNEAQ. This CDR3 has 14 amino acids. With V trimmed by 6 bases and J by 1 base, 6 bases remained unmatched. CDR3 sequence reads: CASRGSGASYEQYF. CDR3 DNA sequence: TGTGCCAGCAGAGGGAGCGGGGCTTCCTACGAGCAGTACTTC.

The chain links TRBV7-8 to TRBJ1-5; D remains unclear. The V gene's germline CDR1 is SGHVS and CDR2 FQNEAQ. CDR3 length: 13 residues. V dropped 0 bases and J dropped 6 bases, with 6 bases sitting between them. CDR3 bases: TGTGCCAGCAGCTTAGCCCAAGGTCAGCCCCAGCATTTT. Its protein is CASSLAQGQPQHF.